These 22 T cell receptor beta chains were all obtained from the same sample, sequenced in a study of regulatory T cells in long-lasting Graves disease. Through Arm-PCR of CDR3 regions and iRepertoire HTBI primers, TCR beta libraries were built. TCRdb processed the multiplex PCR reads anew with MiXCR; each CDR3 protein has one entry. The sample contains 620,000 or so distinct CDR3 sequences, roughly 15% of which appear only once. As to time point: newly diagnosed GD, antithyroid drugs for less than 3 months. RNA from PBMCs was the source of the TCR library. The same specimen was also included in a second study, on T cells in Graves' hyperthyroidism and ophthalmopathy.

Material: peripheral blood mononuclear cells (PBMCs), obtained at new diagnosis, from a patient treated with antithyroid drugs. These receptor sequences come from a woman in her twenties or thirties with Graves disease.

This clonotype came up once. The chain recombines TRBV14 with TRBJ1-2; 7 bases match TRBD1. CDR1 is SGHDN and CDR2 is FVKESK in the germline V gene. The CDR3 is 15 residues long. The V segment lost 1 base and the J segment 5 bases; nucleotides outside the gene matches: 7. For the CDR3, the DNA is TGTGCCAGCAGCCAAGGCTACAGGGGAGGATATGGCTACACCTTC. It encodes CASSQGYRGGYGYTF. Filled out from reference TRBV14 and TRBJ1-2, the complete variable domain reads EAGVTQFPSHSVIEKGQTVTLRCDPISGHDNLYWYRRVMGKEIKFLLHFVKESKQDESGMPNNRFLAERTGGTYSTLKVQPAELEDSGVYFCASSQGYRGGYGYTFGSGTRLTVV.

The table lists this clonotype with a few counts. V gene TRBV20-1 combines with J gene TRBJ2-7; perhaps TRBD1 as D (6 bases). V was pared by 6 bases and J by 2 bases, with 17 bases between. CDR3 length: 14 residues. CDR1 is DFQATT and CDR2 is SNEGSKA in the germline V gene (reference sequence). The CDR3 reads CSAPIVSGAYEQYF. CDR3 nucleotides: TGCAGTGCCCCCATAGTGTCAGGGGCCTACGAGCAGTACTTC.

This chain joins TRBV10-3 and TRBJ2-7, with 9 positions matching TRBD1. CDR1 is ENHRY and CDR2 is SYGVKD in the germline V gene. V was pared by 6 bases and J by 3 bases, with 21 bases of the junction left unmatched. The CDR3 loop spans 19 amino acids. CDR3: CAISDHTGQGFISDYEQYF. CDR3 nucleotide sequence: TGTGCCATCAGCGATCACACCGGACAGGGGTTTATCTCAGACTACGAGCAGTACTTC.

The table lists this clonotype with many counts. The chain recombines TRBV7-8 with TRBJ2-1, with TRBD2 matching 7 bases. V shed 3 bases, J shed 8 bases, and the junction held 7 bases outside the gene matches. There are 14 residues in the CDR3. CDR1 and CDR2 from the germline V gene are SGHVS and FQNEAQ. The chain's CDR3 is CASSFGRSGYEQFF. In nucleotides, the CDR3 is TGTGCCAGCAGCTTCGGGAGGTCCGGGTATGAGCAGTTCTTC.

The J gene is TRBJ1-5, the V gene TRBV2; no reliable D call. In germline, CDR1 is SNHLY, CDR2 FYNNEI. V lost 7 bases and J 1 base, leaving 8 bases between the germline ends. CDR3 length: 13 amino acids. CDR3: CASIRESNQPQHF. For the CDR3, the DNA is TGTGCCAGCATTAGAGAAAGCAATCAGCCCCAGCATTTT.

This clonotype was counted ten times or more. V and J are TRBV27 and TRBJ2-6, with 8 bases fitting TRBD1. J gave up 0 bases and V 1 base, and 2 bases lay outside the gene matches. The CDR3 runs to 17 residues. CDR1 is MNHEY, CDR2 SMNVEV, per germline (reference sequence). CDR3 DNA: TGTGCCAGCAGTTTATGGGGACAGGTCTCTGGGGCCAACGTCCTGACTTTC. It translates to CASSLWGQVSGANVLTF.

This clonotype was detected a few times. The rearrangement uses TRBV7-2 and TRBJ1-2; TRBD1 matches 7 bases. The J segment lost 2 bases and the V segment lost 10 bases, leaving 13 bases of the junction unmatched. CDR1 and CDR2 from the germline V gene are SGHTA and FQGNSA. This CDR3 is 15 amino acids long. In nucleotides, the CDR3 is TGTGCCAACATCACGACTCGGGACAGCAACTATGGCTACACCTTC. As protein: CANITTRDSNYGYTF.

This clonotype was detected ten times or more. The rearrangement uses TRBV20-1 and TRBJ2-7; 7 nucleotides match TRBD1. V was pared by 1 base and J by 4 bases, with 10 bases of the junction left unmatched. The CDR3 has 15 amino acids. Germline V CDR1 and CDR2: DFQATT, SNEGSKA (reference sequence). The CDR3 nucleotides read TGCAGTGCTAGAGGGGGACAGAGTTTATTGTACGAGCAGTACTTC. It encodes CSARGGQSLLYEQYF.

This clonotype was counted a few times. V and J are TRBV6-5 and TRBJ1-6; no reliable D call. Per the germline V gene, CDR1 is MNHEY and CDR2 is SVGAGI. The ends were cut back, 1 base at V and 15 bases at J, with 19 bases in the middle. CDR3 length: 15 amino acids. This chain's CDR3 is CASSYWIGSDFFLHF. CDR3 sequence (DNA): TGTGCCAGCAGTTACTGGATCGGATCCGATTTTTTCCTCCACTTT.

The chain employs TRBV20-1 and TRBJ2-3, with D hard to call. The length of the CDR3 is 18 residues. The ends were cut back, 0 bases at V and 1 base at J, with 20 bases in the middle. CDR1 and CDR2 (germline): DFQATT, SNEGSKA (reference sequence). CDR3 nucleotides: TGCAGTGCTAGAGAGGCACAGACGATCTTATACCGCACAGATACGCAGTATTTT. As protein: CSAREAQTILYRTDTQYF.

Ten or more counts support this clonotype. The V gene is TRBV6-1, the J gene TRBJ2-3; possible D gene TRBD1, 5 bases. Trimming stripped 4 bases from V and 2 bases from J, with 25 bases between. The CDR3 sequence is 19 residues long. Germline lookup yields CDR1 MNHNS and CDR2 SASEGT. The CDR3 nucleotides read TGTGCCAGCAGTGTAGAAGAGGCAGGTGGGGCAGGGAACACAGATACGCAGTATTTT. The encoded protein is CASSVEEAGGAGNTDTQYF.

This clonotype was seen many times. The chain carries TRBV20-1 and TRBJ2-3; 7 bases are a match to TRBD2. After removal of 3 bases from V and 2 bases from J, the junction contained 8 bases not matched to a gene. CDR3 size: 15 residues. The germline gives CDR1 DFQATT, CDR2 SNEGSKA (reference sequence). The CDR3 DNA is TGCAGTGCTAGGGGTCCTAGCGGTTCCACAGATACGCAGTATTTT. Encoded protein: CSARGPSGSTDTQYF.

This clonotype appeared a few times. J is TRBJ2-1 and V is TRBV18; D remains unclear. V was shortened by 3 bases and J by 7 bases, with 7 bases between the two germline ends. Germline CDR1 KGHSH, CDR2 LQKENI. CDR3 length: 12 amino acids. This CDR3 reads CASSPNRNEQFF. In nucleotides, the CDR3 is TGTGCCAGCTCACCGAATAGGAATGAGCAGTTCTTC.

This clonotype was seen only a few times. The V and J genes are TRBV11-1 and TRBJ2-3, with D uncertain. Looked up from germline, CDR1 is SGHAT and CDR2 is FQDESV (reference sequence). This CDR3 contains 14 residues. V gave up 5 bases and J gave up 2 bases, with 11 bases separating them. CDR3 coding DNA: TGTGCCAGCAGCGCCACCTCATCCACAGATACGCAGTATTTT. It codes for CASSATSSTDTQYF. The full variable domain, with the rest looked up from reference TRBV11-1 and TRBJ2-3, is EAEVAQSPRYKITEKSQAVAFWCDPISGHATLYWYRQILGQGPELLVQFQDESVVDDSQLPKDRFSAERLKGVDSTLKIQPAELGDSAMYLCASSATSSTDTQYFGPGTRLTVL.

This clonotype has ten or more counts. This rearrangement joins TRBV5-6 to TRBJ1-1; D may be TRBD1 (6 bases). V was trimmed by 2 bases and J by 9 bases, leaving 23 bases between them. The CDR3 extends over 16 amino acids. Germline values: CDR1 SGHDT, CDR2 YYEEEE. CDR3 sequence: CASSLLGGSDTQQAFF. CDR3 DNA sequence: TGTGCCAGCAGCTTACTCGGGGGCAGCGATACCCAACAAGCTTTCTTT.

This clonotype was seen ten or more times. The chain employs TRBV15 and TRBJ2-7; either TRBD1 or TRBD2 may supply D (5 bases each). Germline V gene sequence: CDR1 LNHNV, CDR2 YYDKDF (reference sequence). Trimming pared 10 bases from V and 4 bases from J, leaving 14 bases between. The length of the CDR3 is 12 residues. The CDR3 region is CAIGGGSYEQYF. Here the CDR3 DNA reads TGTGCCATCGGTGGGGGATCATACGAGCAGTACTTC. The full variable domain, in which reference TRBV15 and TRBJ2-7 provide the parts outside the CDR3, is DAMVIQNPRYQVTQFGKPVTLSCSQTLNHNVMYWYQQKSSQAPKLLFHYYDKDFNNEADTPDNFQSRRPNTSFCFLDIRSPGLGDTAMYLCAIGGGSYEQYFGPGTRLTVT.

This chain links TRBV9 with TRBJ1-1, with D unclear. Germline CDR1 is SGDLS and CDR2 is YYNGEE. The CDR3 is made up of 13 amino acids. V lost 7 bases and J lost 1, with 11 bases in between. In DNA, the CDR3 is TGTGCCAGCGTTGAGTCGCGGAACACTGAAGCTTTCTTT. Protein sequence: CASVESRNTEAFF.

The sample holds many counts of this clonotype. This chain uses TRBV28 with TRBJ2-7, with 8 bases fitting TRBD2. Trimming removed 6 bases from V and 4 bases from J; junction bases left unmatched: 5. CDR1 MDHEN and CDR2 SYDVKM come from the germline V gene. CDR3 size: 13 residues. The CDR3 loop reads CASRPGGGYEQYF. CDR3 coding DNA: TGTGCCAGCAGACCCGGGGGGGGGTACGAGCAGTACTTC.

This clonotype was detected many times. J is TRBJ1-3 and V is TRBV2, with TRBD1 as a possible D gene (5 bases). Trimming took 6 bases from V and 0 from J, leaving 9 bases between them. The CDR3 covers 14 residues. Looked up from germline, CDR1 is SNHLY and CDR2 is FYNNEI. The CDR3 bases are TGTGCCAGCAGGGGGGGGACCTCTGGAAACACCATATATTTT. The encoded protein is CASRGGTSGNTIYF.

The chain joins TRBV30 to TRBJ2-7; the D gene could be TRBD1 or TRBD2 (5 bases each). Germline loops: CDR1 GTSNPN, CDR2 SVGIG (reference sequence). The CDR3 loop spans 11 amino acids. V lost 6 bases to trimming and J lost 5 bases, with 11 bases between them. The CDR3 nucleotides are TGTGCCTGTGGGACGGGGAACGAGCAGTACTTC. It specifies CACGTGNEQYF.

This clonotype appeared a few times. The CDR3 nucleotides are TGCAGTGCCTTCCCGGGTGGGCGGACCACAGATACGCAGTATTTT. Amino acids: CSAFPGGRTTDTQYF. The rearrangement uses TRBV20-1 and TRBJ2-3; no firm D call. The CDR3 extends over 15 amino acids. Germline CDR1 is DFQATT and CDR2 is SNEGSKA (reference sequence). With 6 bases removed from V and 2 bases from J, the gap between germline ends came to 18 bases.

This clonotype was found many times. This chain joins TRBV28 and TRBJ1-5, with a weak D call TRBD1 (5 bases). The CDR3 is 15 residues long. The ends were cut back, 5 bases at V and 2 bases at J, with 13 bases in the middle. Germline V gene sequence: CDR1 MDHEN, CDR2 SYDVKM. The CDR3 region has the DNA TGTGCCAGCAGTAGGCTGAGGGGTGGCAATCAGCCCCAGCATTTT. Its protein is CASSRLRGGNQPQHF. Looking up the rest from reference TRBV28 and TRBJ1-5 gives the full variable domain: DVKVTQSSRYLVKRTGEKVFLECVQDMDHENMFWYRQDPGLGLRLIYFSYDVKMKEKGDIPEGYSVSREKKERFSLILESASTNQTSMYLCASSRLRGGNQPQHFGDGTRLSIL.